These T cell receptor beta chains were read from a single sample in a study of blood T cell repertoires in COVID-19. The assay was immunoSEQ multiplex PCR, and TCRdb's table has in-frame clones only and misses some. This table holds 300,000 to 400,000 clones, around 88% found once. Sample: peripheral blood. These receptors were obtained from a woman in her twenties or thirties with COVID-19, enrolled during active disease. Each CDR3 is given with its conserved first and last residue. Each record gives: D gene, clone size, V gene, J gene, CDR3 protein, CDR3 DNA. D genes are given only for firm matches. The size entry is marked missing in some rows and otherwise reads once, few, many or a size class.

d_gene: -
abundance: -
v_gene: TRBV2
j_gene: TRBJ1-6
CDR3aa: CASRLTGYSPLHF
CDR3nt: TGTGCCAGCAGGCTTACAGGGTATTCACCCCTCCACTTT

d_gene: TRBD1
abundance: -
v_gene: TRBV7-9
j_gene: TRBJ1-3
CDR3aa: CASSLMWDRDSGNTIYF
CDR3nt: TGTGCCAGCAGCTTAATGTGGGACAGGGATTCTGGAAACACCATATATTTT

d_gene: -
abundance: -
v_gene: TRBV19
j_gene: TRBJ1-2
CDR3aa: CASASPNRGYGYTF
CDR3nt: TGTGCCAGTGCGTCGCCGAACCGGGGTTATGGCTACACCTTC

d_gene: TRBD1
abundance: -
v_gene: TRBV5-5
j_gene: TRBJ1-2
CDR3aa: CASSQGQEGYGYTF
CDR3nt: TGTGCCAGCAGCCAAGGACAGGAGGGCTATGGCTACACCTTC

d_gene: TRBD1
abundance: -
v_gene: TRBV2
j_gene: TRBJ1-2
CDR3aa: CASKPGTGGLGGYTF
CDR3nt: TGTGCCAGCAAGCCGGGGACAGGGGGTTTGGGTGGCTACACCTTC

d_gene: TRBD1
abundance: -
v_gene: TRBV27
j_gene: TRBJ1-6
CDR3aa: CASSSTGDYNSPLHF
CDR3nt: TGTGCCAGCAGTTCGACAGGGGACTATAATTCACCCCTCCACTTT

d_gene: TRBD1
abundance: few
v_gene: TRBV5-1
j_gene: TRBJ2-7
CDR3aa: CASSLMADRAIYEQYF
CDR3nt: TGCGCCAGCAGCTTGATGGCAGACAGGGCGATCTACGAGCAGTACTTC

d_gene: -
abundance: -
v_gene: TRBV5-1
j_gene: TRBJ1-1
CDR3aa: CASSLAVDTEAFF
CDR3nt: TGCGCCAGCAGCTTGGCCGTCGACACTGAAGCTTTCTTT

d_gene: -
abundance: -
v_gene: TRBV5-1
j_gene: TRBJ1-3
CDR3aa: CASSYGGANSGNTIYF
CDR3nt: TGCGCCAGCAGCTACGGAGGTGCCAACTCTGGAAACACCATATATTTT

d_gene: TRBD1
abundance: -
v_gene: TRBV18
j_gene: TRBJ1-1
CDR3aa: CASSPPTGMVTEAFF
CDR3nt: TGTGCCAGCTCACCACCGACAGGGATGGTCACTGAAGCTTTCTTT

d_gene: -
abundance: -
v_gene: TRBV4-2
j_gene: TRBJ2-1
CDR3aa: CASSPVGGTAPLNEQFF
CDR3nt: TGTGCCAGCAGCCCGGTTGGAGGGACCGCTCCTCTCAATGAGCAGTTCTTC

d_gene: -
abundance: -
v_gene: TRBV5-5
j_gene: TRBJ1-4
CDR3aa: CASPRGKLFF
CDR3nt: TGTGCCAGCCCTAGGGGAAAACTGTTTTTT

d_gene: -
abundance: -
v_gene: TRBV4-2
j_gene: TRBJ1-2
CDR3aa: CASSPNQARGNYGYTF
CDR3nt: TGTGCCAGCAGCCCGAATCAGGCCCGGGGGAACTATGGCTACACCTTC

d_gene: -
abundance: -
v_gene: TRBV28
j_gene: TRBJ1-3
CDR3aa: CASSIPRGPSGNTIYF
CDR3nt: TGTGCCAGCAGTATCCCCCGAGGTCCTTCTGGAAACACCATATATTTT

d_gene: TRBD1
abundance: -
v_gene: TRBV5-4
j_gene: TRBJ2-5
CDR3aa: CASSHRDRETQYF
CDR3nt: TGTGCCAGCAGCCATCGGGACAGGGAGACCCAGTACTTC

d_gene: -
abundance: -
v_gene: TRBV12-3/TRBV12-4
j_gene: TRBJ1-1
CDR3aa: CASTPGRGEAFF
CDR3nt: TGTGCCAGCACCCCCGGACGGGGGGAAGCTTTCTTT

d_gene: -
abundance: -
v_gene: TRBV18
j_gene: TRBJ1-2
CDR3aa: CASSPANRGYTF
CDR3nt: TGTGCCAGCTCACCTGCTAATCGGGGCTACACCTTC

d_gene: -
abundance: -
v_gene: TRBV7-9
j_gene: TRBJ1-2
CDR3aa: CASSSGALYGYTF
CDR3nt: TGTGCCAGCAGCTCAGGGGCCCTCTATGGCTACACCTTC

d_gene: -
abundance: few
v_gene: TRBV4-1
j_gene: TRBJ2-3
CDR3aa: CASSQGGGNTQYF
CDR3nt: TGCGCCAGCAGCCAGGGGGGTGGCAATACGCAGTATTTT

d_gene: TRBD1
abundance: -
v_gene: TRBV6-6
j_gene: TRBJ1-1
CDR3aa: CASSPPGQGLPEAFF
CDR3nt: TGTGCCAGCAGTCCGCCGGGACAGGGGCTCCCTGAAGCTTTCTTT

d_gene: -
abundance: -
v_gene: TRBV7-9
j_gene: TRBJ2-1
CDR3aa: CASSSTGNEQFF
CDR3nt: TGTGCCAGCAGCTCGACCGGGAATGAGCAGTTCTTC

d_gene: -
abundance: -
v_gene: TRBV19
j_gene: TRBJ1-1
CDR3aa: CASSRLTEAFF
CDR3nt: TGTGCCAGTAGTCGACTCACTGAAGCTTTCTTT

d_gene: TRBD2
abundance: -
v_gene: TRBV9
j_gene: TRBJ2-1
CDR3aa: CASSVGLAGGRNEQFF
CDR3nt: TGTGCCAGCAGCGTAGGTCTAGCGGGGGGACGCAATGAGCAGTTCTTC

d_gene: TRBD1
abundance: -
v_gene: TRBV6-5
j_gene: TRBJ1-2
CDR3aa: CASTQGGFNYGYTF
CDR3nt: TGTGCCAGCACCCAGGGGGGATTTAACTATGGCTACACCTTC

d_gene: -
abundance: -
v_gene: TRBV7-2
j_gene: TRBJ1-4
CDR3aa: CASSFTSATNEKLFF
CDR3nt: TGTGCCAGCAGCTTTACCAGCGCAACTAATGAAAAACTGTTTTTT

d_gene: TRBD2
abundance: -
v_gene: TRBV4-1
j_gene: TRBJ2-1
CDR3aa: CASSQVPFGLAGYEQFF
CDR3nt: TGCGCCAGCAGCCAAGTCCCTTTTGGACTAGCGGGGTATGAGCAGTTCTTC

d_gene: -
abundance: -
v_gene: TRBV4-2
j_gene: TRBJ1-6
CDR3aa: CASSPSGVPDNSPLHF
CDR3nt: TGTGCCAGCAGCCCGTCAGGGGTTCCCGATAATTCACCCCTCCACTTT